This T cell receptor beta chain emerged from a study of blood T cell repertoires in COVID-19. Across the study: Spain, Italy and the United States supplied samples that represented acute and convalescent COVID-19. Nucleic acid was either cDNA or gDNA, and it came from T cells, B-cell-depleted T cells, or PBMCs.

Authors' processing steps: Using reference gene primer amplification, nucleated cell counts were estimated. Measured with immunoSEQ multiplex PCR; TCRdb has only the in-frame clones, and not every one. D and trimming were read from the DNA, whereas the V and J calls and clone size are those reported in that table. The table records some 300,000 clones, roughly 90% of them present only once. V shed 5 bases, J shed 1 base, and the junction held 4 bases outside the gene matches. CDR1 and CDR2 from the germline V gene are SGHVS and FNYEAQ. This CDR3 has 16 amino acids. Seattle patient enrollment occurred during active infection, with longitudinal follow-up thereafter.

The specimen sequenced was peripheral blood. The TCR was taken from a woman aged 30 to 39 with COVID-19, enrolled during active disease. The chain recombines TRBV7-6 with TRBJ2-6, with 8 bases that match TRBD1. In nucleotides, the CDR3 is TGTGCCAGCAGCGAACGACAGGGGTCTGGGGCCAACGTCCTGACTTTC. It is translated as CASSERQGSGANVLTF. The entire variable domain, with the rest obtained from reference TRBV7-6 and TRBJ2-6, is as follows: GAGVSQSPRYKVTKRGQDVALRCDPISGHVSLYWYRQALGQGPEFLTYFNYEAQQDKSGLPNDRFSAERPEGSISTLTIQRTEQRDSAMYRCASSERQGSGANVLTFGAGSRLTVL.